These 27 T cell receptor beta chains were all obtained from the same sample, sequenced in a study of TIL therapy for anti-PD-1-resistant metastatic lung cancer. Described time point: pre-treatment sample, taken before nivolumab and TIL therapy. The immunoSEQ assay was v3. Sequenced by immunoSEQ multiplex PCR; TCRdb stores in-frame clones only, minus some. The data contain about 60,000 clones, about 69% of them singletons. Specimen: blood, collected at baseline. The receptors shown here come from a person aged 30 to 80 with non-small cell lung cancer.

This clone was picked up a small number of times. J is TRBJ1-1 and V is TRBV28; D unclear. The germline V and J ends were trimmed by 11 bases and 1 base, with 14 bases remaining between them. This CDR3 has 13 residues. Germline V lookup: CDR1 MDHEN, CDR2 SYDVKM. The CDR3 sequence is CAAMTAENTEAFF. The CDR3 DNA sequence: TGTGCCGCCATGACGGCGGAGAACACTGAAGCTTTCTTT.

V usage is TRBV10-3 and J usage is TRBJ2-1; 8 bases align to TRBD2. Germline values: CDR1 ENHRY, CDR2 SYGVKD. The V segment lost 0 bases and the J segment 8 bases; nucleotides outside the gene matches: 9. The CDR3 is 16 residues long. This chain's CDR3 is CAISESGSGVGYEQFF. The DNA for the CDR3 is TGTGCCATCAGTGAGTCAGGTAGCGGGGTCGGCTATGAGCAGTTCTTC.

The chain combines TRBV18 with TRBJ2-3, with 9 bases fitting TRBD2. The CDR3 contains 16 residues. The trim removed 3 bases at V and 0 bases at J, leaving 4 bases unmatched. Germline-derived CDR1 and CDR2 are KGHSH and LQKENI. CDR3 loop: CASSPNLAGSTDTQYF. The CDR3 DNA follows: TGTGCCAGCTCACCCAACCTAGCGGGAAGCACAGATACGCAGTATTTT.

The CDR3: CASSVFGVQETQYF. DNA for the CDR3: TGTGCCAGCAGCGTCTTTGGAGTACAAGAGACCCAGTACTTC. The chain couples TRBV2 to TRBJ2-5, with D uncertain. Trimming removed 6 bases from V and 2 bases from J, with 13 bases in between. This CDR3 is 14 amino acids long. Germline assignment: CDR1 SNHLY and CDR2 FYNNEI. The full variable domain, in which reference TRBV2 and TRBJ2-5 provide the parts outside the CDR3, is EPEVTQTPSHQVTQMGQEVILRCVPISNHLYFYWYRQILGQKVEFLVSFYNNEISEKSEIFDDQFSVERPDGSNFTLKIRSTKLEDSAMYFCASSVFGVQETQYFGPGTRLLVL.

The V and J genes are TRBV4-1 and TRBJ1-4, with D possibly TRBD1 on 5 matching bases. Germline CDR1 is MGHRA and CDR2 is YSYEKL. Trimming removed 1 base at V and 7 bases at J, with 16 bases between. The CDR3 consists of 16 residues. The CDR3 nucleotides read TGCGCCAGCAGCCAAGGGTCATTGGGGGAGGGTGAAAAACTGTTTTTT. It is translated as CASSQGSLGEGEKLFF.

The chain recombines TRBV9 with TRBJ2-2; 8 bases line up with TRBD1. The V gene end was trimmed by 7 bases and the J gene end by 3 bases; junction bases not matched to a gene: 2. CDR3 length equals 13 residues. Germline V CDR1 and CDR2: SGDLS, YYNGEE. The CDR3 loop reads CASDRGDTGELFF. In DNA, the CDR3 is TGTGCCAGCGACAGGGGTGACACCGGGGAGCTGTTTTTT.

This clone was detected a few times. The chain recombines TRBV20-1 with TRBJ1-1; tentative D call: TRBD1 (6 bases). V dropped 3 bases and J dropped 9 bases, with 11 bases sitting between them. The CDR3 sequence is 11 residues long. Per the germline V gene, CDR1 is DFQATT and CDR2 is SNEGSKA (reference sequence). The CDR3 DNA follows: TGCAGTGCTAGTTCTCGGGGGCAAGCTTTCTTT. Protein sequence: CSASSRGQAFF.

In this sample, this clone turned up once. The chain combines TRBV2 with TRBJ2-1, with 8 positions matching TRBD2. This CDR3 is 17 amino acids long. CDR1 is SNHLY and CDR2 is FYNNEI in the germline V gene. The ends lost 0 bases at V and 5 bases at J; junction bases unmatched: 9. The CDR3 coding sequence is TGTGCCAGCAGTGAAGCGCCAGCGGGGGAGCTCGACAATGAGCAGTTCTTC. Protein product: CASSEAPAGELDNEQFF.

V gene TRBV30 combines with J gene TRBJ2-1, with 13 nucleotides matching TRBD2. V trimming: 1 base; J trimming: 7 bases; junction bases outside the gene matches: 1. Germline V CDR1 and CDR2: GTSNPN, SVGIG (reference sequence). The CDR3 length is 14 residues. CDR3 region: CAWSGTSGGNEQFF. CDR3 DNA: TGTGCCTGGAGTGGGACTAGCGGGGGAAATGAGCAGTTCTTC. The full variable domain, in which reference TRBV30 and TRBJ2-1 provide the parts outside the CDR3, is SQTIHQWPATLVQPVGSPLSLECTVEGTSNPNLYWYRQAAGRGLQLLFYSVGIGQISSEVPQNLSASRPQDRQFILSSKKLLLSDSGFYLCAWSGTSGGNEQFFGPGTRLTVL.

This chain connects TRBV7-2 to TRBJ2-2; tentatively, D is TRBD2 (5 bases). CDR3 length: 14 residues. Trimming cost V 5 bases and J 4 bases, with 11 bases left between them. The V gene's germline CDR1 is SGHTA and CDR2 FQGNSA. Written as DNA, the CDR3 is TGTGCCAGCAGCCCGGACTGGGGCACCGGGGAGCTGTTTTTT. It encodes CASSPDWGTGELFF.

This chain joins TRBV6-6 and TRBJ1-5; possible D gene TRBD1, 5 bases. Per the germline V gene, CDR1 is MNHNY and CDR2 is SVGAGI (reference sequence). The V end lost 5 bases, the J end lost 7 bases, and 15 bases lay between the germline ends. The CDR3 runs 14 residues. The CDR3 protein is CASSPSGGRQPQHF. Written as DNA, the CDR3 is TGTGCCAGCAGTCCCTCGGGGGGTAGGCAGCCCCAGCATTTT.

This chain uses TRBV7-9 with TRBJ2-3; tentatively, D is TRBD2 (6 bases). V was trimmed by 6 bases and J by 4 bases, leaving 14 bases between them. CDR3 length: 14 residues. CDR1 and CDR2 from the germline V gene are SEHNR and FQNEAQ (reference sequence). The CDR3 region is CASSFRLVADTQYF. In nucleotides, the CDR3 is TGTGCCAGCAGTTTCCGACTAGTTGCAGATACGCAGTATTTT.

The chain links TRBV6-1 to TRBJ1-5; no definite D call. The V gene lost 3 bases and the J gene lost 4 bases, with 1 base spanning the gap. There are 11 residues in the CDR3. From germline, CDR1 is MNHNS and CDR2 SASEGT. The CDR3 DNA sequence: TGTGCCAGCAGTGAGAATCAGCCCCAGCATTTT. It specifies CASSENQPQHF.

The chain uses TRBV10-3 and TRBJ2-3; TRBD2 matches 9 bases. Germline V gene sequence: CDR1 ENHRY, CDR2 SYGVKD. The trim removed 3 bases at V and 3 bases at J, leaving 7 bases unmatched. The CDR3 covers 16 residues. The CDR3 loop reads CAISDGVAGATDTQYF. The CDR3 coding sequence is TGTGCCATCAGTGACGGTGTAGCGGGGGCGACAGATACGCAGTATTTT.

The CDR3 coding sequence is TGCGCCAGCAGTGAGACCGGGACTAGCAGCTACGAGCAGTACTTC. It is translated as CASSETGTSSYEQYF. The V call is TRBV10-1, the J call TRBJ2-7; 9 positions agree with TRBD2. Germline values: CDR1 WNHNN, CDR2 SYGVQD (reference sequence). J was trimmed by 3 bases and V by 2 bases; bases with no gene match: 5. The CDR3 has 15 residues.

This chain connects TRBV29-1 to TRBJ2-7; either TRBD1 or TRBD2 may fit D (5 bases each). CDR3 length: 12 residues. Per germline, CDR1 SQVTM and CDR2 ANQGSEA. V lost 6 bases and J lost 3, with 12 bases in between. CDR3 in DNA: TGCAGCGTCAAGGGACGGAGCTACGAGCAGTACTTC. The encoded protein is CSVKGRSYEQYF.

V is TRBV29-1 and J is TRBJ1-1, with TRBD1 identical over 7 bases. Germline CDR1 is SQVTM and CDR2 is ANQGSEA. CDR3 size: 13 residues. V dropped 2 bases and J dropped 7; count of bases not matched to a gene: 7. The CDR3 nucleotides are TGCAGCGTTGAATTGTTGGCAGGGGGTGAAGCTTTCTTT. Residues: CSVELLAGGEAFF.

The chain joins TRBV2 to TRBJ2-2, with 9 bases aligning to TRBD1. Germline CDR1 SNHLY, CDR2 FYNNEI. The CDR3 loop spans 19 amino acids. Trimming took 5 bases from V and 0 from J; bases not matched to a gene: 13. The CDR3 coding sequence is TGTGCCAGCAGTCCGCCGGGACAGGGCGTATTCGCGAACACCGGGGAGCTGTTTTTT. It yields the protein CASSPPGQGVFANTGELFF. Variable domain in full (rest from reference TRBV2 and TRBJ2-2): EPEVTQTPSHQVTQMGQEVILRCVPISNHLYFYWYRQILGQKVEFLVSFYNNEISEKSEIFDDQFSVERPDGSNFTLKIRSTKLEDSAMYFCASSPPGQGVFANTGELFFGEGSRLTVL.

The chain uses TRBV4-1 and TRBJ2-1; 10 bases line up with TRBD2. After removal of 2 bases from V and 6 bases from J, the junction contained 4 bases not matched to a gene. CDR3 length equals 15 residues. The germline V gene encodes CDR1 MGHRA and CDR2 YSYEKL. CDR3 sequence reads: CASSQLAGVFNEQFF. The CDR3 DNA follows: TGCGCCAGCAGCCAACTAGCGGGAGTCTTCAATGAGCAGTTCTTC.

A note on this clone: An end of the junction differs from the germline gene, which may be a read error. The chain couples TRBV7-7 to TRBJ2-5; D assignment may be TRBD1 or TRBD2 (5 bases each). CDR3 length: 16 residues. Germline loops: CDR1 SSHAT, CDR2 FNYEAQ (reference sequence). The CDR3: CASSQGAIVGQETQYF. For the CDR3, the DNA is TGTGCTAGCAGCCAGGGAGCCATAGTGGGCCAAGAGACCCAGTACTTC.

The rearrangement uses TRBV5-1 and TRBJ2-1, with unresolved D. Germline V gives CDR1 SGHRS, CDR2 YFSETQ. V dropped 0 bases and J dropped 0 bases, with 13 bases sitting between them. The CDR3 consists of 17 residues. The CDR3 sequence: CASSLARSLSSYNEQFF. CDR3 DNA: TGCGCCAGCAGCTTGGCCAGGAGCTTGAGCTCCTACAATGAGCAGTTCTTC.

The rearrangement joins TRBV29-1 to TRBJ2-1, with TRBD1 as a possible D gene (5 bases). Germline CDR1 SQVTM, CDR2 ANQGSEA. Trimming pared 1 base from V and 14 bases from J, leaving 9 bases between. The CDR3 runs 10 residues. CDR3 DNA: TGCAGCGTTGAAGGCAGGGTTGAGTTCTTC. This codes for CSVEGRVEFF.

V gene TRBV14 combines with J gene TRBJ1-2; the D is unclear. Trimming shortened V by 1 base and J by 8 bases, and 8 bases separated the two germline ends. The CDR3 covers 12 residues. Per the germline V gene, CDR1 is SGHDN and CDR2 is FVKESK. The CDR3 DNA is TGTGCCAGCAGCCAAGTACGAGGGGGCTACACCTTC. This gives the protein CASSQVRGGYTF.

The gene calls are TRBV5-4 and TRBJ1-1, with 10 nucleotides matching TRBD1. The CDR3 loop spans 12 amino acids. The germline CDR1 and CDR2 sequences are SGHNT and YYREEE (reference sequence). The ends lost 3 bases at V and 10 bases at J; junction bases unmatched: 3. CDR3 sequence (DNA): TGTGCCAGCAGCTCGAGGGACAGGGGAGCTTTCTTT. This codes for CASSSRDRGAFF.

This clone occurred once. The V and J genes are TRBV7-2 and TRBJ2-7; 7 bases line up with TRBD2. The CDR3 loop spans 14 amino acids. In germline, CDR1 is SGHTA, CDR2 FQGNSA. J was trimmed by 4 bases and V by 1 base; bases with no gene match: 4. The CDR3 DNA follows: TGTGCCAGCAGCTTAGGTGTCGGGGGGTACGAGCAGTACTTC. This gives the protein CASSLGVGGYEQYF.

This clone came up a few times. The chain joins TRBV6-5 to TRBJ1-2; TRBD1 aligns across 9 bases. The CDR3 totals 12 residues. Trimming at V came to 10 bases and at J to 4 bases, leaving 4 bases not matched to a gene. CDR1 MNHEY and CDR2 SVGAGI come from the germline V gene. The CDR3 DNA sequence: TGTGCCACCAAGACAGGGGGCTATGGCTACACCTTC. Translated, it gives CATKTGGYGYTF.

J is TRBJ2-7 and V is TRBV5-4; D is unclear. V dropped 1 base and J dropped 2 bases, with 10 bases sitting between them. The CDR3 spans 14 residues. In germline, CDR1 is SGHNT, CDR2 YYREEE (reference sequence). CDR3 residues: CASSLSQPAYEQYF. The CDR3 DNA sequence: TGTGCCAGCAGCTTGTCCCAACCTGCCTACGAGCAGTACTTC.